This entry concerns a single T cell receptor (beta chain). The antigen is unknown. These data belong to a study of T-cell reconstitution after alpha-beta-depleted transplantation in children. Study-wide results and caveats: From newly produced T cells came most of the T-cell counts and diversity one year after transplant.

TCRbeta library construction was performed incorporating unique molecular identifiers. TCRdb re-called the PCR reads with MiXCR, one entry per CDR3 protein. Of around 450,000 distinct CDR3 sequences in the sample, 15% to 20% were seen once. V was trimmed by 1 base and J by 0 bases, leaving 10 bases between them. The CDR3 totals 16 residues. CDR1 and CDR2 from the germline V gene are KGHSY and FQNENV. V gene TRBV16 combines with J gene TRBJ2-1; D not certain. The sequences come from PBMCs, mostly from graft donor cells, collected 360 days after TCRalphabeta/CD19-depleted stem cell transplant. The receptor's source is a boy less than two years old who had a stem cell transplant for Wiskott-Aldrich syndrome, so the T cells may come from the graft donor. CDR3 protein: CASSQLRPGSYNEQFF. The CDR3 DNA is TGTGCCAGCAGCCAATTAAGGCCCGGCTCCTACAATGAGCAGTTCTTC.